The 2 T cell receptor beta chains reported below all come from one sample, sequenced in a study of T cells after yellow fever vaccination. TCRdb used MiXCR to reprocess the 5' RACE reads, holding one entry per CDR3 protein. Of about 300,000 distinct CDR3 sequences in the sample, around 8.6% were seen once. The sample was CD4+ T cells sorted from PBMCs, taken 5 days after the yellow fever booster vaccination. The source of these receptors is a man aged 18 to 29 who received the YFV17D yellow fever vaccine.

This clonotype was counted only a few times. CDR3 loop: CAISEGTGSYEQYF. CDR3 bases: TGTGCCATCAGTGAGGGGACAGGGTCCTACGAGCAGTACTTC. V gene TRBV10-3 combines with J gene TRBJ2-7; TRBD1 agrees at 9 bases. The V gene's germline CDR1 is ENHRY and CDR2 SYGVKD. The CDR3 contains 14 residues. Trimming removed 2 bases from V and 1 base from J; junction bases left unmatched: 0.

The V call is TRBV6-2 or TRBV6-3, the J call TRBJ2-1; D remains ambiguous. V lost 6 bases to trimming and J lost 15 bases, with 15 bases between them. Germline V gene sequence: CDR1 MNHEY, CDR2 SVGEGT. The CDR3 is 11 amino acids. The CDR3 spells CASRNGLSGFF. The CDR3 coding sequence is TGTGCCAGCAGAAACGGTCTCTCTGGGTTCTTC.